This TCR beta chain was identified during a study of CD8+ T cells in alopecia areata. Following RNA extraction, reverse transcription yielded cDNA that acted as the sequencing template. The assay was immunoSEQ multiplex PCR, and TCRdb's table has in-frame clones only and misses some. The sample yields 25,000 or so clones, 40% to 65% seen once. General observations from the study: Sharing of TCRs across patients appeared less clear than in mice, possibly for HLA-related reasons.

Germline CDR1 SGHVS, CDR2 FQNEAQ. The ends were cut back, 2 bases at V and 5 bases at J, with 19 bases in the middle. The CDR3 extends over 16 amino acids. On this clone itself: The antigen is unknown.

The source of this sequence is a human donor with alopecia areata. The chain uses TRBV7-8 and TRBJ2-7, with D perhaps TRBD1 or TRBD2 (5 bases each). Sequenced sample: NKG2D-high CD8+ T cells sorted from blood. DNA of the CDR3: TGTGCCAGCAGCTTACAGGGTTTGGGGGATCTGAACGAGCAGTACTTC. Translating it yields CASSLQGLGDLNEQYF.